This section outlines one T cell receptor beta chain sequence together with its context. Its target antigen remains unknown. Per-base quality was not reported, and no clone a single base away is much larger than it. V was cut back by 4 bases and J by 2 bases, leaving a gap of 6 bases between them. From its cysteine to its phenylalanine, the CDR3 spans 13 amino acids. The read is trimmed to its CDR3 DNA, 39 bases read in frame from base 1. The germline V gene sets CDR1 to KGHSH and CDR2 to LQKENI. The record originates from a study of T cell responses to AZD1222 COVID-19 vaccine (dated by TCRdb to 2020 to 2023). Describing the broader study: AZD1222 recipients whose second dose came at about 4 weeks and those whose second dose came at about 12 weeks were combined into one group, since spike-specific TCR depth and breadth did not differ between the two schedules. A total of about 250 trial participants underwent TCR sequencing, of whom nearly 210 had received two doses of AZD1222 and approximately 26 had received two doses of the MenACWY control vaccine. Trial participants were enrolled by age into subgroups of 18-55, 56-69 and 70-plus years, and around 140, 26 and 57 TCR-sequenced participants, respectively, were included in these subgroups.

The time point label here, explained by the study, means: baseline before first vaccination. Samples from vaccinated people were obtained from the UK trials COV001 and COV002, which included a single-blind randomized controlled phase 2/3 trial of AZD1222 (ChAdOx1 nCoV-19) in healthy adults. Trial participant PBMC samples were collected at day 0 and day 28 after the second dose for TCRbeta chain sequencing. Overall study results and their limits: Nearly half of unique spike-specific TCRs reportedly recognized epitopes outside regions mutated in the B.1.351 and B.1.1.7 variants. Only five to seven AZD1222 recipients were SARS-CoV-2 seropositive at baseline, limiting conclusions about previously exposed vaccinees. The whole spike protein was spanned by vaccine-associated CD4 TCRs, and dominant responses were seen in regions 160-218 and 743-854. The 56-69-year group was small, and its depth increase did not reach significance, likely because of low power. A significant rise in spike-specific TCR breadth and depth was observed after two AZD1222 doses relative to day 0 and relative to MenACWY recipients. Participants were mostly white British and included more females than males, and it was suggested by the authors that clonal diversity may have been underestimated. Because no day 14 peak-response samples were available, repertoires were characterized only after the peak T cell response.

The CDR3 regions of human TCRbeta chains were subjected to immunosequencing. For the original study's pipeline: Repertoire TCRs were matched against a reference library of SARS-CoV-2-specific TCRs generated with the MIRA antigen-specificity platform. Breadth was defined as the fraction of unique TCRs that were SARS-CoV-2-associated, and depth was defined as the fraction of total T cells that were SARS-CoV-2-associated. Using the MIRA data, every spike-specific TCR was mapped to the spike region that the TCR reacted to and assigned to either a CD4 or a CD8 class. Log10-transformed breadth and depth values were compared by one-way ANOVA with Sidak's multiple comparisons tests. The table comes from immuneACCESS by way of TCRdb, which keeps in-frame sequences with V and J called. Part of the clones is missing from these tables; in studies checked, under half for an unresolved V gene and the rest for unknown reasons. The D gene and trimming were derived from the DNA, and the V and J assignments and clone size from that table. This sample holds some 150,000 clones; about 90% were observed only once. The top ten clonotypes cover about 4.6% of the sample.

The specimen comprised peripheral blood, sampled on day 0 of AZD1222 vaccination. The V and J genes are TRBV18 and TRBJ1-3, with the identity of the D gene unclear. The sequence came from an adult in good health. CDR3 loop: CASSRGAGNTIYF. In nucleotide form, the sequence is TGTGCCAGCTCACGAGGAGCTGGAAACACCATATATTTT. Reference TRBV18 and TRBJ1-3 proteins supply the regions before and after the CDR3; the full variable domain is: NAGVMQNPRHLVRRRGQEARLRCSPMKGHSHVYWYRQLPEEGLKFMVYLQKENIIDESGMPKERFSAEFPKEGPSILRIQQVVRGDSAAYFCASSRGAGNTIYFGEGSWLTVV.